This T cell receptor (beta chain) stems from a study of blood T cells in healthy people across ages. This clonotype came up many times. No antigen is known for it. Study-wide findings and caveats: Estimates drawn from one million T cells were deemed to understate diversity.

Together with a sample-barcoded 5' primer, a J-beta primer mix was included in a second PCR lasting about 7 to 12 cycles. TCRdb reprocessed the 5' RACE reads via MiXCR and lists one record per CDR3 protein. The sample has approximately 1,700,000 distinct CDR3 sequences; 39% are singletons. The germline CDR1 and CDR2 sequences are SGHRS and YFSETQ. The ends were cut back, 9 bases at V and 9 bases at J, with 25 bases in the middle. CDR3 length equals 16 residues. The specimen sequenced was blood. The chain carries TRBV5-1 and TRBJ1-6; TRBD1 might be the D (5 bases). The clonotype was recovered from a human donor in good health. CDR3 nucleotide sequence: TGCGCCACCTCAACCTTACCGGGACGCGGCGGTTCACCCCTCCACTTT. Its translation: CATSTLPGRGGSPLHF.